This T cell receptor beta chain was documented in a study of shared clonotypes between healthy human individuals. Repertoires were generated with immunoSEQ multiplex PCR, while TCRdb's copy carries only in-frame clones and drops some. The profile shows around 700,000 clones, more than 70% of them singletons. This clone has just a few counts. V was cut by 5 bases and J by 11 bases, with 18 bases left in between. The CDR3 spans 14 residues. Per the germline V gene, CDR1 is SGHVS and CDR2 is FNYEAQ. Specimen: memory CD4+ T cells sorted from blood. Documented subset: CD45RA-negative fraction. This receptor was taken from a woman aged 25-40 years in good health. This chain joins TRBV7-6 and TRBJ1-4; maybe TRBD1 (6 bases). The CDR3 reads CASSPTGPAGKLFF. CDR3 DNA sequence: TGTGCCAGCAGCCCCACAGGGCCCGCGGGGAAACTGTTTTTT.